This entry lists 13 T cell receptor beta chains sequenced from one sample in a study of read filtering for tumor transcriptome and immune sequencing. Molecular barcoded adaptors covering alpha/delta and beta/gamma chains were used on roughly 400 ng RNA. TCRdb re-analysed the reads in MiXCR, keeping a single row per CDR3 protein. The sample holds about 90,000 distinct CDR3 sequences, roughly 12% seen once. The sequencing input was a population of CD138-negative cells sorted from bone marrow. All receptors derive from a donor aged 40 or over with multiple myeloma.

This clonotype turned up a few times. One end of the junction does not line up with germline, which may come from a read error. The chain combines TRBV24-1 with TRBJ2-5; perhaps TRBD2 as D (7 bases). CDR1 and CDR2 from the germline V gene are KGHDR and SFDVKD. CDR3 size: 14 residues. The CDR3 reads CATRSGGQEETRYF. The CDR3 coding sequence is TGTGCCACCCGTTCCGGGGGGCAAGAAGAGACCCGGTACTTC.

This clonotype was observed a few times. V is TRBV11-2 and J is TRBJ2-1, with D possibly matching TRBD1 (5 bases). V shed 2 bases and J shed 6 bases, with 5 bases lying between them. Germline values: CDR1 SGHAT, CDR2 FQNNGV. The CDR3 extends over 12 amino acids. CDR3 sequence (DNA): TGTGCCAGCAGCTTACAGGGCAATGAGCAGTTCTTC. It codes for CASSLQGNEQFF.

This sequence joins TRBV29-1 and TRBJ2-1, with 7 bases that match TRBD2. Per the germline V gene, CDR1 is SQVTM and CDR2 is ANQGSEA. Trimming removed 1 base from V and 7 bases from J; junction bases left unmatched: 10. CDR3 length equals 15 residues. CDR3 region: CSVEGLGLELNEQFF. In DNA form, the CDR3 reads TGCAGCGTTGAAGGTTTAGGACTAGAGCTAAATGAGCAGTTCTTC.

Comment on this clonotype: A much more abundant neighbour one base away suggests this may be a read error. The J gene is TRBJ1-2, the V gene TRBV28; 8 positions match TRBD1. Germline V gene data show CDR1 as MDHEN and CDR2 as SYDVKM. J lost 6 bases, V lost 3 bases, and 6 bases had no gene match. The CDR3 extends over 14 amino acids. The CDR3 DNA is TGTGCCAGCAGTTTGGAACAGGGGGGGCATGGCTACACCTTC. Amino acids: CASSLEQGGHGYTF.

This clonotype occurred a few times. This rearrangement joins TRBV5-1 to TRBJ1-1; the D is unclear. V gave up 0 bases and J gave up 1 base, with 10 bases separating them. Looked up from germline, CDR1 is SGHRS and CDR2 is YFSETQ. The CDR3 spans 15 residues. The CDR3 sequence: CASSLGQRGNTEAFF. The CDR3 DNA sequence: TGCGCCAGCAGCTTGGGACAACGGGGGAACACTGAAGCTTTCTTT. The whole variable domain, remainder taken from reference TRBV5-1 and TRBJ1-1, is KAGVTQTPRYLIKTRGQQVTLSCSPISGHRSVSWYQQTPGQGLQFLFEYFSETQRNKGNFPGRFSGRQFSNSRSEMNVSTLELGDSALYLCASSLGQRGNTEAFFGQGTRLTVV.

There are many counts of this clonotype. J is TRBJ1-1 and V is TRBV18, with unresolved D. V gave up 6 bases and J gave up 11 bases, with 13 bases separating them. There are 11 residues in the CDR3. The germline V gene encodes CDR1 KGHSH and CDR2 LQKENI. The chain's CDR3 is CASSADYAAFF. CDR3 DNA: TGTGCCAGCTCTGCGGACTACGCGGCTTTCTTT. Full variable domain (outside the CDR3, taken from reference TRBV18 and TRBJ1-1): NAGVMQNPRHLVRRRGQEARLRCSPMKGHSHVYWYRQLPEEGLKFMVYLQKENIIDESGMPKERFSAEFPKEGPSILRIQQVVRGDSAAYFCASSADYAAFFGQGTRLTVV.

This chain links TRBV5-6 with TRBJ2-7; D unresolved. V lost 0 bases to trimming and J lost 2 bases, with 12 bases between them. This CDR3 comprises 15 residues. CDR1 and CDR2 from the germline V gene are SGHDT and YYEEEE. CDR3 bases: TGTGCCAGCAGCTTGGAAGTACGGCCCGCCTACGAGCAGTACTTC. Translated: CASSLEVRPAYEQYF.

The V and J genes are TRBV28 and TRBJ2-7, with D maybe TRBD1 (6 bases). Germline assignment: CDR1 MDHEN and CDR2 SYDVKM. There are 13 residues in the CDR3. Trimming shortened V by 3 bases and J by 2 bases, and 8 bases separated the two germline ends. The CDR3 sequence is CASSLTGTYEQYF. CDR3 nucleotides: TGTGCCAGCAGTTTGACAGGCACCTACGAGCAGTACTTC.

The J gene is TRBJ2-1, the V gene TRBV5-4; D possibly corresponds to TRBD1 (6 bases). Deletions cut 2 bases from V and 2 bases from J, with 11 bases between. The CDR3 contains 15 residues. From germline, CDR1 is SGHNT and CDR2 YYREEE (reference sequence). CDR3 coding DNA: TGTGCCAGCAGCTTACAGGGAAACGCCTACAATGAGCAGTTCTTC. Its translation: CASSLQGNAYNEQFF.

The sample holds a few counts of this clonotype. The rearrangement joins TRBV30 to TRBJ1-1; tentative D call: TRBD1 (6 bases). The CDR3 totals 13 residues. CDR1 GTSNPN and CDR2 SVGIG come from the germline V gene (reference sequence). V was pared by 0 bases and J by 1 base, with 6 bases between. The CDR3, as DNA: TGTGCCTGGAGTGTACAGGGGAACACTGAAGCTTTCTTT. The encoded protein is CAWSVQGNTEAFF. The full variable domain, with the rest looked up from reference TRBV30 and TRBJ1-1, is SQTIHQWPATLVQPVGSPLSLECTVEGTSNPNLYWYRQAAGRGLQLLFYSVGIGQISSEVPQNLSASRPQDRQFILSSKKLLLSDSGFYLCAWSVQGNTEAFFGQGTRLTVV.

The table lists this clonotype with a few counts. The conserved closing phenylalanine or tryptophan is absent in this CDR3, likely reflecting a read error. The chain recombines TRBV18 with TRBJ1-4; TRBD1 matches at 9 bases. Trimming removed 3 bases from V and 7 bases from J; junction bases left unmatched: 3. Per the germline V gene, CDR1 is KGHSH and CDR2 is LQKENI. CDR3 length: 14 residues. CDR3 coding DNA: TGTGCCAGCTCACCCGGGGACAGGGCTGAAAAACTGTTTCTT. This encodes CASSPGDRAEKLFL.

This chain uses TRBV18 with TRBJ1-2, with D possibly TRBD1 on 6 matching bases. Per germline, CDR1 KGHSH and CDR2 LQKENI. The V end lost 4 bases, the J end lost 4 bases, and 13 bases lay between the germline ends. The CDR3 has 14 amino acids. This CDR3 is CASSLQGPGYGYTF. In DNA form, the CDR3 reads TGTGCCAGCTCACTTCAGGGGCCGGGCTATGGCTACACCTTC.

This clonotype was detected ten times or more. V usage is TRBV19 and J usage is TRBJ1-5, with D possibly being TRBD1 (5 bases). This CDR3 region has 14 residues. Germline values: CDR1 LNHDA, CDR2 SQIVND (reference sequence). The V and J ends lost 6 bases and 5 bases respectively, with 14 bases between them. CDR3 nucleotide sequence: TGTGCCAGTAGGAAAGGGAGGGGAGATCAGCCCCAGCATTTT. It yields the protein CASRKGRGDQPQHF. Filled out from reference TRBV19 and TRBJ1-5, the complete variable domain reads DGGITQSPKYLFRKEGQNVTLSCEQNLNHDAMYWYRQDPGQGLRLIYYSQIVNDFQKGDIAEGYSVSREKKESFPLTVTSAQKNPTAFYLCASRKGRGDQPQHFGDGTRLSIL.